This T cell receptor beta chain was sequenced in a study of PD-1 blockade in classical Hodgkin lymphoma. This sample's time point: cycle 4 day 1 (C4D1), after less than seven weeks of nivolumab. Each patient experienced a relapse that followed autologous stem cell transplantation, and brentuximab vedotin exposure varied. Investigators obtained CD8+ T cells from thawed PBMCs by magnetic negative selection. As for this clone: Its antigen remains unknown.

Findings and caveats of the study: In CD4+ cells, TCR diversity went up significantly by C4D1, but in CD8+ cells it did not.

CDR1 KGHSY and CDR2 FQNENV come from the germline V gene. The germline V and J ends were trimmed by 3 bases and 8 bases, with 5 bases remaining between them. The length of the CDR3 is 11 residues. Assay used: immunoSEQ multiplex PCR; TCRdb lists only in-frame clones, some missing. Of 9,500 to 14,000 clones in the sample, 85% were seen once. This material consisted of CD8+ T cells from blood, taken before the fourth cycle of nivolumab. V gene TRBV16 combines with J gene TRBJ2-1, with unresolved D. This receptor was obtained from a human donor with classical Hodgkin lymphoma. The donor label of this sample is uncertain. The CDR3 DNA is TGTGCCAGCAGCCACTGGGATGAGCAGTTCTTC. Residues: CASSHWDEQFF.